The entry below describes one T cell receptor (beta chain). Amplification used 60 Vbeta primers and 13 Jbeta primers. The assay was immunoSEQ multiplex PCR, and TCRdb's table has in-frame clones only and misses some. The table lists some 130,000 clones. The CDR3 extends over 14 amino acids. V was cut by 3 bases and J by 10 bases, with 13 bases left in between. Germline-derived CDR1 and CDR2 are MNHNY and SVGAGI (reference sequence). The sample comes from a study of cytomegalovirus exposure and HLA in healthy donors. The sequenced sample was PBMCs. The TCR sequence derives from a man aged 18 to 30 in good health and CMV-seronegative. The chain combines TRBV6-6 with TRBJ1-6; possibly TRBD1 for D (5 bases). The CDR3 region is CASSYGQGGSPLHF. The CDR3 region has the DNA TGTGCCAGCAGTTATGGGCAGGGAGGCTCACCCCTCCACTTT.